These T cell receptor beta chains were read from a single sample in a study of blood T cells in healthy people across ages. MiXCR, applied by TCRdb to the 5' RACE reads, yields one record per CDR3 protein. The data contain about 780,000 distinct CDR3 sequences, 25% to 30% of them singletons. This sample also appeared in a second study, on T cells of mothers and their children.

The sample consisted of blood. The receptor set was obtained from a boy between 5 and 17 years old in good health. The CDR3 runs from the conserved cysteine through the conserved F or W. The D gene is left open where the match is weak. A clone size is listed for some rows: how often the clone was seen (once, few, many), or a class if it is expanded.

d_call	clone_size	j_call	v_call	cdr3_aa	cdr3_nt
NA	many	TRBJ1-4	TRBV7-3	CASSLSGGGSEKLFF	TGTGCCAGCAGCTTAAGTGGTGGGGGCAGTGAAAAACTGTTTTTT
TRBD2	NA	TRBJ2-1	TRBV2	CASSEATSGVISEQFF	TGTGCCAGCAGTGAAGCGACTAGCGGGGTAATAAGTGAGCAGTTCTTC
NA	NA	TRBJ1-1	TRBV5-1	CASSFGDRGGTEAFF	TGCGCCAGCAGCTTCGGTGACAGAGGAGGGACTGAAGCTTTCTTT
TRBD2	NA	TRBJ2-3	TRBV29-1	CSLSGGAMDTQYF	TGCAGCCTTAGCGGGGGGGCCATGGATACGCAGTATTTT
NA	few	TRBJ2-3	TRBV12-3/TRBV12-4	CASSPMERSSTDTQYF	TGTGCCAGCAGCCCCATGGAGCGGTCTAGCACAGATACGCAGTATTTT
NA	few	TRBJ2-3	TRBV10-2	CASREAAQGDTQYF	TGCGCCAGCAGGGAGGCGGCCCAGGGGGATACGCAGTATTTT
NA	NA	TRBJ2-5	TRBV6-5	CASSYPWPGGSEETQYF	TGTGCCAGCAGTTACCCGTGGCCCGGGGGTTCTGAAGAGACCCAGTACTTC
TRBD1	NA	TRBJ1-5	TRBV29-1	CSVDTGGGQPQHF	TGCAGCGTGGATACAGGGGGCGGGCAGCCCCAGCATTTT
NA	few	TRBJ2-5	TRBV7-9	CASRDPQGNQETQYF	TGTGCCAGCCGCGATCCTCAGGGAAACCAAGAGACCCAGTACTTC
NA	NA	TRBJ1-2	TRBV25-1	CASSDLYGYTF	TGTGCCAGCAGTGACCTATATGGCTACACCTTC
NA	NA	TRBJ1-4	TRBV5-1	CASSSGTGKEKLFF	TGCGCCAGCAGTTCCGGGACGGGGAAGGAAAAACTGTTTTTT
NA	few	TRBJ1-1	TRBV18	CASSPEGGMNTEAFF	TGTGCCAGCTCACCTGAAGGGGGGATGAACACTGAAGCTTTCTTT
TRBD1	once	TRBJ1-1	TRBV7-2	CASRPRGGTGAFF	TGTGCCAGCAGGCCCAGGGGGGGGACTGGAGCTTTCTTT
NA	few	TRBJ2-5	TRBV5-1	CASSSGRGLGVETQYF	TGCGCCAGCAGCTCTGGTAGGGGCTTGGGTGTGGAGACCCAGTACTTC
TRBD2	few	TRBJ2-5	TRBV7-9	CAGSLAETKETQYF	TGTGCCGGCAGCCTAGCGGAGACCAAAGAGACCCAGTACTTC
NA	few	TRBJ2-5	TRBV5-5	CASSLGSAGRSPQYF	TGTGCCAGCAGCTTGGGGTCGGCAGGGAGGAGTCCCCAGTACTTC
NA	few	TRBJ2-3	TRBV28	CASRVWSTDTQYF	TGTGCCAGCAGAGTGTGGAGCACAGATACGCAGTATTTT
NA	few	TRBJ1-2	TRBV21-1	CASSKLAGFEEINYGYTF	TGTGCCAGCAGCAAGCTGGCGGGGTTTGAAGAGATTAACTATGGCTACACCTTC
TRBD1	NA	TRBJ1-5	TRBV15	CATSSRTGHGYSNQPQHF	TGTGCCACCAGCAGTAGGACAGGGCACGGTTATAGCAATCAGCCCCAGCATTTT
NA	NA	TRBJ1-4	TRBV7-2	CASSPQTSSEKLFF	TGTGCCAGCAGCCCACAGACTTCGAGTGAAAAACTGTTTTTT
NA	many	TRBJ2-5	TRBV7-9	CASSLAVQETQYF	TGTGCCAGCAGCTTAGCTGTTCAAGAGACCCAGTACTTC
TRBD2	NA	TRBJ2-1	TRBV29-1	CSVESGLAGGPEQFF	TGCAGCGTTGAAAGCGGGCTAGCGGGGGGCCCGGAGCAGTTCTTC
NA	few	TRBJ1-6	TRBV2	CASSERSSYNSPLHF	TGTGCCAGCAGTGAAAGGAGCTCCTATAATTCACCCCTCCACTTT
TRBD2	NA	TRBJ2-5	TRBV6-5	CASSYVAGAQFETQYF	TGTGCCAGCAGTTACGTAGCGGGGGCCCAATTCGAGACCCAGTACTTC
NA	NA	TRBJ2-3	TRBV9	CASSVALSPDTQYF	TGTGCCAGCAGCGTAGCTTTGAGTCCAGATACGCAGTATTTT
TRBD2	few	TRBJ2-5	TRBV20-1	CSASTGTSGGGIETQYF	TGCAGTGCTAGTACCGGGACTAGCGGGGGGGGCATAGAGACCCAGTACTTC
TRBD1	few	TRBJ1-4	TRBV5-1	CASSLQGEYEKLFF	TGCGCCAGCAGCCTACAGGGGGAATACGAAAAACTGTTTTTT
NA	NA	TRBJ2-3	TRBV12-3/TRBV12-4	CASRPDWDTQYF	TGTGCCAGCAGACCCGATTGGGATACGCAGTATTTT
NA	NA	TRBJ1-2	TRBV6-1	CASRASPKGGYTF	TGTGCCAGCAGAGCGAGTCCCAAGGGCGGCTACACCTTC
NA	NA	TRBJ2-5	TRBV15	CATSSPYGGQETQYF	TGTGCCACCAGCAGTCCGTATGGGGGTCAAGAGACCCAGTACTTC
NA	NA	TRBJ2-7	TRBV7-2	CASSPLGIYAQYF	TGTGCCAGCAGCCCCTTAGGCATCTACGCGCAGTACTTC
TRBD1	NA	TRBJ1-2	TRBV15	CATSSAGGASGYTF	TGTGCCACCAGCAGTGCAGGGGGCGCGTCTGGCTACACCTTC
NA	NA	TRBJ2-5	TRBV6-5	CASSTDLAAQGTQYF	TGTGCCAGCAGTACCGATCTAGCGGCACAGGGGACCCAGTACTTC
NA	few	TRBJ2-7	TRBV27	CASSPIGRSRREQYF	TGTGCCAGCAGTCCGATTGGACGGTCCCGTCGCGAGCAGTACTTC
NA	NA	TRBJ2-7	TRBV5-1	CASSQWGPPYEQYF	TGCGCCAGCAGCCAGTGGGGGCCCCCCTACGAGCAGTACTTC
NA	NA	TRBJ2-7	TRBV4-1	CASSQDVRVYEQYF	TGCGCCAGCAGCCAAGATGTTAGGGTTTACGAGCAGTACTTC
NA	NA	TRBJ2-1	TRBV2	CASSEEGRSSYNEQFF	TGTGCCAGCAGTGAAGAGGGGCGGAGCTCCTACAATGAGCAGTTCTTC
TRBD1	NA	TRBJ1-4	TRBV4-1	CASSRNAGTESEKLFF	TGCGCCAGCAGCCGGAATGCCGGGACAGAATCTGAAAAACTGTTTTTT
NA	NA	TRBJ2-5	TRBV3-1	CASSQTDQETRYF	TGTGCCAGCAGTCAAACAGACCAAGAGACCCGGTACTTC
NA	NA	TRBJ2-5	TRBV6-6	CASSYPGKNQETQYF	TGTGCCAGCAGTTACCCCGGGAAAAACCAAGAGACCCAGTACTTC
TRBD2	NA	TRBJ2-5	TRBV7-2	CASRSGGPETQYF	TGTGCCAGCAGATCGGGGGGGCCAGAGACCCAGTACTTC
NA	NA	TRBJ2-3	TRBV7-9	CASSLEYTQYF	TGTGCCAGCAGCTTAGAGTATACGCAGTATTTT